The 4 T cell receptor beta chains given below trace back to one sample, sequenced in a study of T cell responses to AZD1222 COVID-19 vaccine (dated by TCRdb to the early 2020s). The library was made by the immunoSEQ multiplex PCR assay. In TCRdb, the immuneACCESS table is reduced to in-frame sequences with V and J assigned. These tables do not hold every clone; where another copy was compared, an unresolved V gene accounts for under half, and the others remain unexplained. The sample contains more than 140,000 clones, approximately 89% of them found a single time. Around 2% of the sample comes from the top ten. This specimen's time point label, per the study, means: baseline before first vaccination. The input for sequencing was peripheral blood, taken on day 0 of AZD1222 vaccination. These TCRs come from an adult in good health.

CDR3 bases: TGTGCCAGCTCACCGACAGGCATGTTCACAGATACGCAGTATTTT. This codes for CASSPTGMFTDTQYF. The chain joins TRBV18 to TRBJ2-3; TRBD1 is a possible D gene (6 bases). This CDR3 is 15 amino acids long. V lost 3 bases to trimming and J lost 2 bases, with 12 bases between them. CDR1 and CDR2 from the germline V gene are KGHSH and LQKENI.

This clone came up a few times. The J gene is TRBJ2-7, the V gene TRBV9, with 8 bases aligning to TRBD1. The CDR3 length is 14 residues. V dropped 4 bases and J dropped 3; count of bases not matched to a gene: 6. Germline loops: CDR1 SGDLS, CDR2 YYNGEE. CDR3 bases: TGTGCCAGCAGCCCCCGGGACAGGCTCTACGAGCAGTACTTC. This sequence encodes CASSPRDRLYEQYF.

The chain couples TRBV4-2 to TRBJ1-5; weak D call: TRBD1 (6 bases). CDR3 length: 16 residues. Germline CDR1 and CDR2: LGHNA and YNFKEQ. V was clipped by 1 base and J by 5 bases, with 15 bases between them. The CDR3 sequence is CASSQGNRAIYQPQHF. CDR3 nucleotides: TGTGCCAGCAGCCAAGGTAACAGGGCAATATATCAGCCCCAGCATTTT.

The chain links TRBV27 to TRBJ2-2, with 10 bases lining up with TRBD2. Germline-derived CDR1 and CDR2 are MNHEY and SMNVEV (reference sequence). The CDR3 totals 14 residues. V trimming: 8 bases; J trimming: 2 bases; junction bases outside the gene matches: 2. The CDR3 is CASRLAGNTGELFF. In DNA, the CDR3 is TGTGCCAGCCGACTAGCGGGTAACACCGGGGAGCTGTTTTTT.